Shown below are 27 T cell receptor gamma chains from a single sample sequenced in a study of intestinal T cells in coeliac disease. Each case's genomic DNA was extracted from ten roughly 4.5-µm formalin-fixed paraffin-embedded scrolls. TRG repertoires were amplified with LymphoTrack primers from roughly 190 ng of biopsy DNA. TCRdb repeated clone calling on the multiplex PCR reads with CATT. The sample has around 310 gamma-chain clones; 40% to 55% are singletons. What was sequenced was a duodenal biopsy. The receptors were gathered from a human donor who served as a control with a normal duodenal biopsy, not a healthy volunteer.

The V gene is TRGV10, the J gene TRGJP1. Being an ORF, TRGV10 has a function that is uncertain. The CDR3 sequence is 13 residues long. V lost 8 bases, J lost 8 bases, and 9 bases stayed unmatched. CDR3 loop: CAAWDYIGWFKIF. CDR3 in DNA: TGTGCTGCGTGGGATTATATCGGTTGGTTCAAGATATTT.

CDR3 residues: CAAWDRRVGSKIF. The CDR3 DNA reads TGTGCTGCGTGGGATCGGCGGGTTGGCTCAAAGATATTT. The J gene is TRGJP1, the V gene TRGV10. TRGV10 is an ORF; its function is uncertain. J gave up 17 bases and V 8 bases, and 18 bases lay outside the gene matches. CDR3 length: 13 amino acids.

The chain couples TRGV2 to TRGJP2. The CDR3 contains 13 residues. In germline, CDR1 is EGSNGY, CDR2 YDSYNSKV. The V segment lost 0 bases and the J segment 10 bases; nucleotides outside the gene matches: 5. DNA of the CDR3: TGTGCCACCTGGGACGGGTATAGTTGGATCAAGACGTTT. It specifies CATWDGYSWIKTF.

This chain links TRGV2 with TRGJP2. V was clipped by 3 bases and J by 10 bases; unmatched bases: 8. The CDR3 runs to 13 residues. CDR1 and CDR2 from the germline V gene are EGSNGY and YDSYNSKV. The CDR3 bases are TGTGCCACCTGGGACCTGGTGATTTGGATCAAGACGTTT. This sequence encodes CATWDLVIWIKTF.

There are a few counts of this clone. CDR3 DNA sequence: TGTGCCCACCTGGGACGGGCTTATTATAAGAAACTCTTT. Translating gives CAHLGRAYYKKLF. This chain joins TRGV2 and TRGJ1 or TRGJ2. Losses at the gene ends were 12 bases for V and 3 bases for J; bases not matched to a gene: 14. Germline CDR1 reads EGSNGY; CDR2 reads YDSYNSKV. There are 13 residues in the CDR3.

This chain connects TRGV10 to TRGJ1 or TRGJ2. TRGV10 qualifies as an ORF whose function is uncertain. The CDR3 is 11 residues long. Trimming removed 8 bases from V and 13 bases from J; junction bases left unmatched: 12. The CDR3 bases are TGTGCTGCGTGGGGGGATTTAAGAAAACTCTTT. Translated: CAAWGDLRKLF.

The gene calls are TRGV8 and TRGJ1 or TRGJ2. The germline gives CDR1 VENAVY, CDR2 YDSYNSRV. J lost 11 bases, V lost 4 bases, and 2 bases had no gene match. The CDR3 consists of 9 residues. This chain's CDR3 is CATWDEKLF. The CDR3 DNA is TGTGCCACCTGGGACGAGAAACTCTTT.

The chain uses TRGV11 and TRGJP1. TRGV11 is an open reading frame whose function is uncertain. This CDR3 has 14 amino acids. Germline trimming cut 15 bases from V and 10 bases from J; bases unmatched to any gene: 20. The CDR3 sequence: CALLEGPLVWFKIF. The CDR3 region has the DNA TGTGCCCTGCTGGAAGGTCCACTGGTTTGGTTCAAGATATTT.

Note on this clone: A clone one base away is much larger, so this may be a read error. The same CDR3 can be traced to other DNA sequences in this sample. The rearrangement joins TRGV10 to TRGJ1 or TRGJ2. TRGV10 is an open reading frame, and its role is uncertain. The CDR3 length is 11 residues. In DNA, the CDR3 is TGTGCCGCGTGGAAAAGATATAAGAAACTCTTT. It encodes CAAWKRYKKLF.

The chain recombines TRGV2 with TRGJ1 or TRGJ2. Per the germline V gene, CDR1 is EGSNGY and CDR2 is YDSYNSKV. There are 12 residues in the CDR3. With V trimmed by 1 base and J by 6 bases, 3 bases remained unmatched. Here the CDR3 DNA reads TGTGCCACCTGGGACGGTACTTATAAGAAACTCTTT. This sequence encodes CATWDGTYKKLF.

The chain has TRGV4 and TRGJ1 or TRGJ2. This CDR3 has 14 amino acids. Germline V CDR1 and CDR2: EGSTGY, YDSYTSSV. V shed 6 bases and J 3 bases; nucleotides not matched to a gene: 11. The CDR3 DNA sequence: TGTGCCACCTGGCGTAAGCCGTTTTATTATAAGAAACTCTTT. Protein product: CATWRKPFYYKKLF.

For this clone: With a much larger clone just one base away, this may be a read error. The CDR3 bases are TGTGCCACTGGTTGGCTCAAGATATTT. Amino acids: CATGWLKIF. The V and J genes are TRGV10 and TRGJP1. TRGV10 is an ORF for which the function is uncertain. This CDR3 has 9 amino acids.

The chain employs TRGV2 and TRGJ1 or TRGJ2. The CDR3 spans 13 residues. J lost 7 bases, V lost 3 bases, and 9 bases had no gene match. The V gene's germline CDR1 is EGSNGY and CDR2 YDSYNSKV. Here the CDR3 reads CATWDLRGYKKLF. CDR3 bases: TGTGCCACCTGGGACTTGAGGGGATATAAGAAACTCTTT.

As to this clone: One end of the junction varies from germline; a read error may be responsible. CDR3 in amino acids: CATWEYVGYKKLF. CDR3 nucleotide sequence: TGTGCCACCTGGGAATATGTTGGCTATAAAAAACTCTTT. The chain has TRGV8 and TRGJ1 or TRGJ2. The CDR3 sequence is 13 residues long. Germline CDR1 reads VENAVY; CDR2 reads YDSYNSRV.

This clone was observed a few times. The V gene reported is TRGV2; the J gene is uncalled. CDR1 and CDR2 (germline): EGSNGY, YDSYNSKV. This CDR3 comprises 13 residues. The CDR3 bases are TGTGCCACCTGGGACGGGTATATTGGATCAAAGACGTTT. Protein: CATWDGYIGSKTF.

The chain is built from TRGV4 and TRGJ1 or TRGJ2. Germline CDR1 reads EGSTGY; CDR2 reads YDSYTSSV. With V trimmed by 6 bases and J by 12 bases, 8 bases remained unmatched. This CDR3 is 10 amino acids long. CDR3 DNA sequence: TGTGCCACCTGGATGGGCCCGAAACTCTTT. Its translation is CATWMGPKLF.

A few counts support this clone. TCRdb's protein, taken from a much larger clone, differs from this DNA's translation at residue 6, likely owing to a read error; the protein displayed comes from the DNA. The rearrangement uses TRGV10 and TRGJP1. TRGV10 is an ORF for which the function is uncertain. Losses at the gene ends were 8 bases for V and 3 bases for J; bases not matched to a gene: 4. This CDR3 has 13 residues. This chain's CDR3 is CAAWDATGWFKIF. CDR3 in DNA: TGTGCTGCGTGGGACGCCACTGGTTGGTTCAAGATATTT.

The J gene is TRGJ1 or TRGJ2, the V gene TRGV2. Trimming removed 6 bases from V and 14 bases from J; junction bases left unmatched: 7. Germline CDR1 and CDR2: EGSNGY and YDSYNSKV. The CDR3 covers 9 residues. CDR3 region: CATWRRELF. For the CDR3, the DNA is TGTGCCACCTGGCGGCGAGAACTCTTT.

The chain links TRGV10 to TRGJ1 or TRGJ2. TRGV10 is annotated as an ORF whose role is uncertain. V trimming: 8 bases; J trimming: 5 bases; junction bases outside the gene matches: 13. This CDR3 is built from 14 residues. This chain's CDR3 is CAAWSNTVHYKKLF. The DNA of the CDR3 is TGTGCTGCGTGGAGTAATACAGTTCATTATAAGAAACTCTTT.

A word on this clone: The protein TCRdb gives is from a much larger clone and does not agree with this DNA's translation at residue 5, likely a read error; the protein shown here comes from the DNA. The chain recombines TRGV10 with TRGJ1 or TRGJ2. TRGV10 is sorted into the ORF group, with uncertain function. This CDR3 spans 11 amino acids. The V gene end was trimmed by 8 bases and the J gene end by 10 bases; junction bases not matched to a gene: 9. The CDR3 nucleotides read TGTGCTGCGTGGGGTGTATCGAAGAAACTCTTT. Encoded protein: CAAWGVSKKLF.

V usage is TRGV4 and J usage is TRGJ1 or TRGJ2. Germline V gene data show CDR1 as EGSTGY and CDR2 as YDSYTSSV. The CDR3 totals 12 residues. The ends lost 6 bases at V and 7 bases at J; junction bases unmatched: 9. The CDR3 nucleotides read TGTGCCACCTGGATGCCTCAGTATAAGAAACTCTTT. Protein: CATWMPQYKKLF.

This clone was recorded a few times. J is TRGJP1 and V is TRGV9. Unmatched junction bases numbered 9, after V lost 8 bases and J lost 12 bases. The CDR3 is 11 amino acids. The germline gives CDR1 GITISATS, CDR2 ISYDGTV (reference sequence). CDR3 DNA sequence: TGTGCCTTGTATCCGGTTGGGTTCAAGATATTT. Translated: CALYPVGFKIF.

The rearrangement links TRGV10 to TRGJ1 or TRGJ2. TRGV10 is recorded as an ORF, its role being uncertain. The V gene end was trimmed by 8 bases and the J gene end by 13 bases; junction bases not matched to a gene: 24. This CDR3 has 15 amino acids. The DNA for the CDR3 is TGTGCTGCGTGGGATTACCCTCCTCTTGGTATAAGAAAACTCTTT. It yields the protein CAAWDYPPLGIRKLF.

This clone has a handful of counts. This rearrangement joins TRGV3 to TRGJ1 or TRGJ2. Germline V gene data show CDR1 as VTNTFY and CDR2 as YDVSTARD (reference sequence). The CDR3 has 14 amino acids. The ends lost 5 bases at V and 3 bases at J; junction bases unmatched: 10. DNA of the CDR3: TGTGCCACCTGGGGACAGGCGGTTTATTATAAGAAACTCTTT. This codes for CATWGQAVYYKKLF.

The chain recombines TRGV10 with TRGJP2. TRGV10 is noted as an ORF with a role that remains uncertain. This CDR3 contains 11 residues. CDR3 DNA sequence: TGTGCCTGCGTGGGATTTAAGATCAAGACGTTT. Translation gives CACVGFKIKTF.

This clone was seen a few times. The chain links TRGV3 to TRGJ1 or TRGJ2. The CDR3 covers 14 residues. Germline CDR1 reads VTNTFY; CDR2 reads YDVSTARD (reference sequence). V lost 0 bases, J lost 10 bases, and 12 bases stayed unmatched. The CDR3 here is CATWDRRFIIKKLF. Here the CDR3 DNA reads TGTGCCACCTGGGACAGGCGGTTTATTATAAAGAAACTCTTT.

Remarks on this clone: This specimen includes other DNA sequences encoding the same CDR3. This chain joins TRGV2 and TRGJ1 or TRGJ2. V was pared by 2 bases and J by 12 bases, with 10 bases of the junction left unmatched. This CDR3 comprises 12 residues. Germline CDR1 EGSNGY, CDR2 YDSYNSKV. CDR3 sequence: CATWDDLIRKLF. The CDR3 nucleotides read TGTGCCACCTGGGACGACCTGATAAGGAAACTCTTT.